This entry describes one T cell receptor beta chain. Its antigen remains unidentified. Autoimmune disease history or systemic immunosuppression disqualified patients. Baseline was the first blood sampling point, followed by cycle 4 day 1 and cycle 7 day 1. This entry belongs to a study of OX40 agonist ivuxolimab in advanced cancers. Study as a whole: An agonistic anti-OX40 (CD134) antibody, ivuxolimab, was used to treat the patients.

Only in-frame clones appear in the TCRdb table, and some are missing; sequencing was by immunoSEQ multiplex PCR. The sample lists tens of thousands of clones, approximately 85% seen once, with about 4% in the top ten. This CDR3 spans 13 amino acids. Trimming stripped 2 bases from V and 1 base from J, with 5 bases between. Germline CDR1 is MNHEY and CDR2 is SVGAGI. Study results and limitations: Relative to CD4+, CD8+ T cells held more expanded clones on average.

The sequence came from an adult with an advanced solid tumor such as melanoma, head and neck, liver or kidney cancer. This material consisted of CD4+ or CD8+ T cells sorted from blood, taken in a trial of the OX40 agonist ivuxolimab. The gene calls are TRBV6-5 and TRBJ1-1; possibly TRBD1 for D (5 bases). CDR3 protein: CASSYGGNTEAFF. The CDR3 DNA is TGTGCCAGCAGTTACGGGGGGAACACTGAAGCTTTCTTT.